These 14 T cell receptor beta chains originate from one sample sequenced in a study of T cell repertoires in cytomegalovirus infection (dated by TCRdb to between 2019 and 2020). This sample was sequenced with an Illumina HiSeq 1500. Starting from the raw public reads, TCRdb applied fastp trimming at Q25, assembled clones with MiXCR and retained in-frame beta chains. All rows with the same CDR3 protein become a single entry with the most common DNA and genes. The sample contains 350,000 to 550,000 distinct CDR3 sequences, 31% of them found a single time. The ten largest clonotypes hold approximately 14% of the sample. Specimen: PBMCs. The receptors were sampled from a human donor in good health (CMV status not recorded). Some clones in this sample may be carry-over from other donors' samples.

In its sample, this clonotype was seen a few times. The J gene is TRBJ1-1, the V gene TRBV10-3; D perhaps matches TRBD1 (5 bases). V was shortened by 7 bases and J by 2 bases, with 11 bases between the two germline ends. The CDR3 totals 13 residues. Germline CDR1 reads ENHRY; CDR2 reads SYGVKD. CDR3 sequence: CAIKVTVNTEAFF. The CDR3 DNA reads TGTGCCATCAAGGTGACAGTTAACACTGAAGCTTTCTTT.

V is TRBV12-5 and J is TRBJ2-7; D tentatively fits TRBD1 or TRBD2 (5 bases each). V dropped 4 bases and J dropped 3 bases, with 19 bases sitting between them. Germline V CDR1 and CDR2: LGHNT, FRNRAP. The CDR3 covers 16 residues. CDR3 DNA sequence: TGTGCTAGTGGTTCCCGAGGGGCGGGCAGGGTCTACGAGCAGTACTTC. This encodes CASGSRGAGRVYEQYF. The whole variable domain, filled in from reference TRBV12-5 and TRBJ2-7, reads DARVTQTPRHKVTEMGQEVTMRCQPILGHNTVFWYRQTMMQGLELLAYFRNRAPLDDSGMPKDRFSAEMPDATLATLKIQPSEPRDSAVYFCASGSRGAGRVYEQYFGPGTRLTVT.

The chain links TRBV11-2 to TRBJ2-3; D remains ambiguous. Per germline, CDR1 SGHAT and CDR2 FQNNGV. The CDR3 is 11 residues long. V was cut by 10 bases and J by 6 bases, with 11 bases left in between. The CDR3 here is CATVLGDTQYF. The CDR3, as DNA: TGTGCCACTGTACTGGGGGATACGCAGTATTTT.

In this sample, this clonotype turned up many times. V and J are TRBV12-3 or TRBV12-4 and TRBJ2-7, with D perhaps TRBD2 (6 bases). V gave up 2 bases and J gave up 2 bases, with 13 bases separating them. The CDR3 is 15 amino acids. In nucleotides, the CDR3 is TGTGCCAGCAGTTTAAATGTCGGCGGGGCCTACGAGCAGTACTTC. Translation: CASSLNVGGAYEQYF.

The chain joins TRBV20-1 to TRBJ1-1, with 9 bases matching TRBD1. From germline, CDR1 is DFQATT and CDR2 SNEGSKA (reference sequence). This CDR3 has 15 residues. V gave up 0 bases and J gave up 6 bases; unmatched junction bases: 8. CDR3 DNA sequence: TGCAGTGCTAGAGACCTCGACAGGGGGACCCCTGAAGCTTTCTTT. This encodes CSARDLDRGTPEAFF.

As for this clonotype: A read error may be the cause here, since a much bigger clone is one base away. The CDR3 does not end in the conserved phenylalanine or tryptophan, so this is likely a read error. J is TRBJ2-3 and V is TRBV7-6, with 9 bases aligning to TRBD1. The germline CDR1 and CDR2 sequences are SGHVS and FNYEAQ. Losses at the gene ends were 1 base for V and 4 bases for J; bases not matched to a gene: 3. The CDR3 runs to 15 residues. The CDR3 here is CASSLGDRDPDTQYS. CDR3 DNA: TGTGCCAGCAGCTTAGGGGACAGGGACCCAGATACGCAGTATTCT.

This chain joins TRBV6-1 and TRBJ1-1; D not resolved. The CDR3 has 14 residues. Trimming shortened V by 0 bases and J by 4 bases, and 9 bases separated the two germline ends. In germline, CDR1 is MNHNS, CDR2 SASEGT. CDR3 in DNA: TGTGCCAGCAGTGAAGCTGGAGAATCCACTGAAGCTTTCTTT. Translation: CASSEAGESTEAFF.

The CDR3 DNA is TGCAGTGCCACAGGGGGCTCCTACGAGCAGTACTTC. Its translation is CSATGGSYEQYF. The chain joins TRBV20-1 to TRBJ2-7, with 8 bases identical to TRBD1. The trim removed 6 bases at V and 0 bases at J, leaving 1 base unmatched. Looked up from germline, CDR1 is DFQATT and CDR2 is SNEGSKA (reference sequence). This CDR3 region has 12 residues.

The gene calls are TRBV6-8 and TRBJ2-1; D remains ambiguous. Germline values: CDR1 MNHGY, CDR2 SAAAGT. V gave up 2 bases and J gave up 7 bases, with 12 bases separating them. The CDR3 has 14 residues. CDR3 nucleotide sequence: TGTGCCAGCAGTTACGGTGGGGTTGGGAATGAGCAGTTCTTC. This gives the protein CASSYGGVGNEQFF.

The CDR3 loop reads CASSQDLGLNTEAFF. The CDR3 bases are TGCGCCAGCAGCCAAGACCTGGGACTGAACACTGAAGCTTTCTTT. The V call is TRBV4-1, the J call TRBJ1-1, with D maybe TRBD1 (5 bases). V was cut by 0 bases and J by 0 bases, with 8 bases left in between. Germline lookup yields CDR1 MGHRA and CDR2 YSYEKL. The CDR3 sequence is 15 residues long.

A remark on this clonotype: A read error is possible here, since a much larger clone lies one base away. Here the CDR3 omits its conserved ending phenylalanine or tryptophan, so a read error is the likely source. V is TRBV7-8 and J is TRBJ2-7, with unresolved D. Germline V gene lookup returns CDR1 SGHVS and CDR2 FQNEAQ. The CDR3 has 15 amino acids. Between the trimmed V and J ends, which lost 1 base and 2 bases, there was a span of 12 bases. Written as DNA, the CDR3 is TGTGCCAGCAGCTTAGGACGGGTCCTCCCCTACGAGCAGTACTTA. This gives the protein CASSLGRVLPYEQYL.

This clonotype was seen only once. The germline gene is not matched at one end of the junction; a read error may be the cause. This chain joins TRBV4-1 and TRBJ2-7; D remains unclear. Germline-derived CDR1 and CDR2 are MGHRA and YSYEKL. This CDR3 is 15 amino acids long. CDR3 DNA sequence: TGCGACAGCAGCCAAGATGTAGCCATGGTAAACGAGCAGTACTTC. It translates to CDSSQDVAMVNEQYF.

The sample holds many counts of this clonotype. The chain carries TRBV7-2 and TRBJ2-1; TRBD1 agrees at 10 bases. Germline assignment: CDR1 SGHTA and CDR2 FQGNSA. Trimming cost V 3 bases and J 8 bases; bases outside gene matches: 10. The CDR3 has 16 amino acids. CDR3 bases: TGTGCCAGCAGCTTTGGCGGACAGGGGGTCTGGGATGAGCAGTTCTTC. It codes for CASSFGGQGVWDEQFF.

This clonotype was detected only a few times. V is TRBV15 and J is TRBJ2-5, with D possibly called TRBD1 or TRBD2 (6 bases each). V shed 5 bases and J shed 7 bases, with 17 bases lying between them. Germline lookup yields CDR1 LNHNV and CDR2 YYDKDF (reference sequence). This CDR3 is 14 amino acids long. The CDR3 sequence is CATSVRTAGGTQYF. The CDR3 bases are TGTGCCACCAGCGTTCGGACAGCGGGTGGGACCCAGTACTTC.